This T cell receptor beta chain was observed in a study of blood T cell repertoires in COVID-19. Turning to the study itself: The study drew acute and convalescent COVID-19 samples from the United States, Italy and Spain. From T cells, B-cell-depleted T cells, or PBMCs came the material, which was cDNA or gDNA.

Methods used by the authors: Using reference gene primer amplification, nucleated cell counts were estimated. Clones were read by immunoSEQ multiplex PCR, and TCRdb kept only the in-frame ones, dropping some. V and J calls and clone size come straight from that table; D and trimming were deduced from the DNA. The sample has roughly 250,000 clones; about 88% are singletons. The sample taken for sequencing was peripheral blood. The receptor was isolated from a woman aged 40 to 50 who had recovered from COVID-19.

CDR3 sequence (DNA): TGCGCCAGCAGCCAAGCCGGGAACTGGGGCTCCTACGAGCAGTACTTC. It yields the protein CASSQAGNWGSYEQYF. The chain links TRBV4-1 to TRBJ2-7; perhaps TRBD2 as D (5 bases). Trimming shortened V by 1 base and J by 0 bases, and 13 bases separated the two germline ends. CDR1 is MGHRA, CDR2 YSYEKL, per germline. This CDR3 spans 16 amino acids.